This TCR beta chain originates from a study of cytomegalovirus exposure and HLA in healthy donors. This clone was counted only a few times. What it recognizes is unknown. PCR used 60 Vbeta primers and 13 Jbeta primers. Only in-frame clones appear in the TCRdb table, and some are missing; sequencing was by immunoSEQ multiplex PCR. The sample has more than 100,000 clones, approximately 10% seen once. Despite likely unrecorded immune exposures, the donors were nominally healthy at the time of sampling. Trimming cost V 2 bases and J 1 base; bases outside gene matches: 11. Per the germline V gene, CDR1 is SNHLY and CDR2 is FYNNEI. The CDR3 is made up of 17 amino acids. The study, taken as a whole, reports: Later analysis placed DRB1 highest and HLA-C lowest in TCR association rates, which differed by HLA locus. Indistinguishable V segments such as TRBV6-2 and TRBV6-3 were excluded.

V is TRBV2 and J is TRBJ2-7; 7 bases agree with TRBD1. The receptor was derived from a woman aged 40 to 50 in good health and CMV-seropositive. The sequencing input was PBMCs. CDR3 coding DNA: TGTGCCAGCAGTGAATGGGTTTCCGGACAGGCTTCCTACGAGCAGTACTTC. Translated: CASSEWVSGQASYEQYF.